Following are 24 T cell receptor beta chains from one sample sequenced in a study of spatial heterogeneity in lung cancer. Study findings and constraints: Expanded intratumoral alpha and beta TCR counts tracked tumor mutation counts.

These receptors have no known antigen. As for time point: sample taken at primary tumor resection. TCRdb re-called the 5' RACE reads with MiXCR, one entry per CDR3 protein. The sample lists 9,500 to 10,000 distinct CDR3 sequences, around 6% occurring once. The sequences come from lung tumor tissue, collected at surgery. These receptors all stem from a female donor with early-stage non-small cell lung cancer.

This clonotype was seen only a few times. This chain joins TRBV14 and TRBJ2-7; D might be TRBD2 (5 bases). V was shortened by 5 bases and J by 0 bases, with 11 bases between the two germline ends. CDR3 length equals 14 residues. Looked up from germline, CDR1 is SGHDN and CDR2 is FVKESK. CDR3 residues: CASSSVGNSYEQYV. The DNA for the CDR3 is TGTGCCAGCAGCTCGGTCGGGAACTCCTACGAGCAGTACGTC.

Many counts were recorded for this clonotype. The V and J genes are TRBV5-1 and TRBJ2-2; TRBD1 aligns across 8 bases. Per germline, CDR1 SGHRS and CDR2 YFSETQ. Germline trimming cut 4 bases from V and 1 base from J; bases unmatched to any gene: 0. CDR3 length: 14 amino acids. The CDR3: CASSGTGNTGELFF. The CDR3 coding sequence is TGCGCCAGCAGCGGGACAGGGAACACCGGGGAGCTGTTTTTT.

This clonotype counts as medium-sized (0.01 to 0.1%). V gene TRBV27 combines with J gene TRBJ2-1; no reliable D call. Trimming stripped 8 bases from V and 4 bases from J, with 9 bases between. The CDR3 sequence is 12 residues long. Germline loops: CDR1 MNHEY, CDR2 SMNVEV (reference sequence). The CDR3 region has the DNA TGTGCCAGCCTGGACCGTTACAATGAGCAGTTCTTC. This sequence encodes CASLDRYNEQFF.

The chain joins TRBV28 to TRBJ1-6; TRBD1 agrees at 10 bases. This CDR3 region has 15 residues. CDR1 and CDR2 from the germline V gene are MDHEN and SYDVKM. The trim removed 3 bases at V and 9 bases at J, leaving 5 bases unmatched. The CDR3 here is CASSFSGQGISPLHF. The CDR3 DNA sequence: TGTGCCAGCAGTTTTTCGGGACAGGGGATTTCACCCCTCCACTTT. Full variable domain (remainder filled in from reference TRBV28 and TRBJ1-6): DVKVTQSSRYLVKRTGEKVFLECVQDMDHENMFWYRQDPGLGLRLIYFSYDVKMKEKGDIPEGYSVSREKKERFSLILESASTNQTSMYLCASSFSGQGISPLHFGNGTRLTVT.

This clonotype was counted many times. The CDR3 spells CSAGQQETQYF. CDR3 nucleotide sequence: TGCAGCGCGGGACAGCAAGAGACCCAGTACTTC. This chain uses TRBV29-1 with TRBJ2-5, with 7 bases lining up with TRBD1. Germline trimming cut 7 bases from V and 2 bases from J; bases unmatched to any gene: 1. Per the germline V gene, CDR1 is SQVTM and CDR2 is ANQGSEA. This CDR3 spans 11 amino acids.

By sample share, this clonotype is medium-sized (0.01 to 0.1%). The chain has TRBV6-5 and TRBJ1-6, with D uncertain. Germline CDR1 MNHEY, CDR2 SVGAGI. This CDR3 is built from 16 residues. With 2 bases removed from V and 7 bases from J, the gap between germline ends came to 15 bases. For the CDR3, the DNA is TGTGCCAGCAGTTACCCACCGCGGCGGGGAAATTCACCCCTCCACTTT. It codes for CASSYPPRRGNSPLHF.

This clonotype is medium-sized in the sample. The chain uses TRBV20-1 and TRBJ2-3; the match to TRBD1 covers 9 bases. The CDR3 loop spans 15 amino acids. CDR1 is DFQATT, CDR2 SNEGSKA, per germline (reference sequence). The V segment lost 6 bases and the J segment 4 bases; nucleotides outside the gene matches: 11. DNA of the CDR3: TGCAGTGCCCCTTTGGGACAGGGACGGGCAGATACGCAGTATTTT. Its protein is CSAPLGQGRADTQYF.

This clonotype is judged medium-sized (0.01 to 0.1%). The genes are TRBV28 and TRBJ2-7; 7 bases are a match to TRBD2. This CDR3 has 16 residues. Germline CDR1 and CDR2: MDHEN and SYDVKM. The junction had 12 bases not matched to a gene; V was cut back by 6 bases and J by 1 base. The CDR3 region is CASRGGLAGPSYEQYF. As DNA, the CDR3 is TGTGCCAGCAGGGGAGGGCTTGCGGGACCTTCCTACGAGCAGTACTTC. The full variable domain, rest sourced from reference TRBV28 and TRBJ2-7, is DVKVTQSSRYLVKRTGEKVFLECVQDMDHENMFWYRQDPGLGLRLIYFSYDVKMKEKGDIPEGYSVSREKKERFSLILESASTNQTSMYLCASRGGLAGPSYEQYFGPGTRLTVT.

This clonotype has a count of ten or more. The chain couples TRBV7-9 to TRBJ2-7; 12 positions agree with TRBD2. The CDR3 extends over 16 amino acids. Germline values: CDR1 SEHNR, CDR2 FQNEAQ (reference sequence). J was trimmed by 4 bases and V by 5 bases; bases with no gene match: 9. The CDR3 spells CASSRTSGNSGYEQYF. Here the CDR3 DNA reads TGTGCCAGCAGCCGGACTAGCGGGAATAGTGGTTACGAGCAGTACTTC.

This clonotype was counted ten times or more. The chain carries TRBV5-1 and TRBJ2-2, with D uncertain. The CDR3 contains 12 residues. Germline loops: CDR1 SGHRS, CDR2 YFSETQ. Trimming shortened V by 4 bases and J by 2 bases, and 3 bases separated the two germline ends. The CDR3 DNA reads TGCGCCAGCAGCCAAAACACCGGGGAGCTGTTTTTT. This encodes CASSQNTGELFF.

This clonotype was counted ten times or more. The chain employs TRBV6-2 or TRBV6-3 and TRBJ1-5; 7 positions match TRBD1. CDR3 length: 17 amino acids. The junction had 11 bases not matched to a gene; V was cut back by 2 bases and J by 4 bases. CDR1 is MNHEY and CDR2 is SVGEGT in the germline V gene. The DNA of the CDR3 is TGTGCCAGCAGTTACGGGACAGTTCGAGCTGGGAATCAGCCCCAGCATTTT. Encoded protein: CASSYGTVRAGNQPQHF.

This clonotype was seen repeatedly, ten times or more. The V call is TRBV7-2, the J call TRBJ2-5; D remains ambiguous. The CDR3 consists of 13 residues. The V gene's germline CDR1 is SGHTA and CDR2 FQGNSA. Trimming left V 5 bases short and J 2 bases short, with 9 bases between. DNA for the CDR3: TGTGCCAGCAGCGACCGTGTACAAGAGACCCAGTACTTC. Amino acid sequence: CASSDRVQETQYF.

At least ten counts were recorded for this clonotype. The V call is TRBV29-1, the J call TRBJ2-5; a possible D gene is TRBD1 (6 bases). V lost 4 bases and J 1 base, leaving 7 bases between the germline ends. This CDR3 is built from 12 residues. Germline CDR1 SQVTM, CDR2 ANQGSEA. The DNA of the CDR3 is TGCAGCGTTGGGGGGCTCCAAGAGACCCAGTACTTC. Its protein product is CSVGGLQETQYF.

This chain joins TRBV6-2 or TRBV6-3 and TRBJ2-7; TRBD1 matches 9 bases. This CDR3 contains 13 residues. V dropped 6 bases and J dropped 6; count of bases not matched to a gene: 6. The V gene's germline CDR1 is MNHEY and CDR2 SVGEGT. CDR3 nucleotides: TGTGCCAGCAGCCAAGGGACAGGGCGCGAGCAGTACGTC. This encodes CASSQGTGREQYV.

By share of the sample, this clonotype is medium-sized. This chain links TRBV12-3 or TRBV12-4 with TRBJ2-6, with TRBD2 identical over 10 bases. This CDR3 region has 18 residues. Unmatched junction bases numbered 13, after V lost 7 bases and J lost 4 bases. The CDR3 bases are TGTGCCAGCACCCGACCGGTACTAGCGGGGCCGGGGGCCAACGTCCTGACTTTC. Its translation: CASTRPVLAGPGANVLTF.

At least ten counts were recorded for this clonotype. The chain combines TRBV11-2 with TRBJ2-2; D uncertain. Trimming took off 0 bases at V and 8 bases at J, with 4 bases between the two ends. The CDR3 consists of 12 residues. Looked up from germline, CDR1 is SGHAT and CDR2 is FQNNGV. This CDR3 reads CASSLDGGELFF. The CDR3 nucleotides are TGTGCCAGCAGCTTAGACGGAGGGGAGCTGTTTTTT.

This clonotype occurred a few times. The chain joins TRBV5-4 to TRBJ2-6; no reliable D call. The germline gives CDR1 SGHNT, CDR2 YYREEE (reference sequence). CDR3 length: 16 amino acids. Deletions cut 0 bases from V and 0 bases from J, with 7 bases between. DNA for the CDR3: TGTGCCAGCAGCTTGGTAGACCGCTCTGGGGCCAACGTCCTGACTTTC. Amino acid sequence: CASSLVDRSGANVLTF. Drawing the rest from reference TRBV5-4 and TRBJ2-6, the complete variable domain is ETGVTQSPTHLIKTRGQQVTLRCSSQSGHNTVSWYQQALGQGPQFIFQYYREEENGRGNFPPRFSGLQFPNYSSELNVNALELDDSALYLCASSLVDRSGANVLTFGAGSRLTVL.

This clonotype was recorded at least ten times. The CDR3 coding sequence is TGTGCCAGCAGCGTTCGTTCAAATCCCCCTCAGCCCCAGCATTTT. Its translation: CASSVRSNPPQPQHF. V usage is TRBV6-1 and J usage is TRBJ1-5; D is ambiguous. Germline V lookup: CDR1 MNHNS, CDR2 SASEGT. This CDR3 contains 15 residues. V was trimmed by 6 bases and J by 6 bases, leaving 18 bases between them.

This clonotype has at least ten counts. J is TRBJ1-1 and V is TRBV2; D uncertain. V was clipped by 8 bases and J by 0 bases, with 10 bases between them. The germline CDR1 and CDR2 sequences are SNHLY and FYNNEI. The CDR3 has 13 amino acids. The CDR3: CASALEVNTEAFF. CDR3 coding DNA: TGTGCCAGCGCTCTAGAGGTGAACACTGAAGCTTTCTTT.

The V call is TRBV3-1, the J call TRBJ2-4; 8 nucleotides agree with TRBD1. Trimming removed 3 bases from V and 5 bases from J; junction bases left unmatched: 3. CDR3 length equals 14 residues. The germline gives CDR1 LGHDT, CDR2 YNNKEL (reference sequence). The CDR3, as DNA: TGTGCCAGCAGCCAGGCGACAGGGGAAAACATTCAGTACTTC. It encodes CASSQATGENIQYF.

This clonotype was detected a few times. The chain couples TRBV5-1 to TRBJ1-1; perhaps TRBD1 as D (6 bases). V gave up 4 bases and J gave up 5 bases, with 15 bases separating them. Germline V gene data show CDR1 as SGHRS and CDR2 as YFSETQ. The CDR3 covers 14 residues. CDR3 bases: TGCGCCAGCAGCCCTACAACACAGGGAACTGAAGCTTTCTTT. Protein: CASSPTTQGTEAFF.

The table lists this clonotype with many counts. The chain recombines TRBV7-8 with TRBJ2-1; tentatively, D is TRBD1 (5 bases). The V gene's germline CDR1 is SGHVS and CDR2 FQNEAQ. V was clipped by 5 bases and J by 1 base, with 12 bases between them. This CDR3 has 15 residues. In nucleotides, the CDR3 is TGTGCCAGCAGCCCGCCAGGGTCATCCTACAATGAGCAGTTCTTC. Translated: CASSPPGSSYNEQFF.

This clonotype was found a few times. The chain is built from TRBV2 and TRBJ1-2; D uncertain. Trimming removed 7 bases at V and 5 bases at J, with 11 bases between. Germline V gives CDR1 SNHLY, CDR2 FYNNEI. The CDR3 totals 12 residues. This CDR3 is CASNGYGYGYTF. The CDR3 nucleotides read TGTGCCAGCAACGGGTATGGGTATGGCTACACCTTC.

The CDR3 region is CASSSTYYNEQFF. The CDR3 nucleotides are TGTGCCAGCAGTTCCACGTACTACAATGAGCAGTTCTTC. The V and J genes are TRBV27 and TRBJ2-1; D is uncertain. Per germline, CDR1 MNHEY and CDR2 SMNVEV (reference sequence). The CDR3 loop spans 13 amino acids. The V gene lost 4 bases and the J gene lost 3 bases, with 7 bases spanning the gap.